This TCR beta chain was captured by sequencing in a study of cytomegalovirus exposure and HLA in healthy donors. General study results and limits: Cytomegalovirus status, reportedly, was diagnosed with high specificity and sensitivity by the classifier.

This clone was observed a few times. Its antigen is still unknown. In the PCR, 60 Vbeta and 13 Jbeta primers were used. Using immunoSEQ multiplex PCR, the repertoire was profiled, and TCRdb retains in-frame clones only, with some absent. The data contain over 150,000 clones, roughly 71% of them singletons. The length of the CDR3 is 13 residues. V and J are TRBV21-1 and TRBJ1-2. TRBV21-1 corresponds to a pseudogene. The receptor comes from a male donor in good health and CMV-seropositive. Sequencing used PBMCs. The CDR3 here is CASSKRGSYGYTF. Here the CDR3 DNA reads TGTGCCAGCAGCAAAAGAGGATCCTATGGCTACACCTTC.